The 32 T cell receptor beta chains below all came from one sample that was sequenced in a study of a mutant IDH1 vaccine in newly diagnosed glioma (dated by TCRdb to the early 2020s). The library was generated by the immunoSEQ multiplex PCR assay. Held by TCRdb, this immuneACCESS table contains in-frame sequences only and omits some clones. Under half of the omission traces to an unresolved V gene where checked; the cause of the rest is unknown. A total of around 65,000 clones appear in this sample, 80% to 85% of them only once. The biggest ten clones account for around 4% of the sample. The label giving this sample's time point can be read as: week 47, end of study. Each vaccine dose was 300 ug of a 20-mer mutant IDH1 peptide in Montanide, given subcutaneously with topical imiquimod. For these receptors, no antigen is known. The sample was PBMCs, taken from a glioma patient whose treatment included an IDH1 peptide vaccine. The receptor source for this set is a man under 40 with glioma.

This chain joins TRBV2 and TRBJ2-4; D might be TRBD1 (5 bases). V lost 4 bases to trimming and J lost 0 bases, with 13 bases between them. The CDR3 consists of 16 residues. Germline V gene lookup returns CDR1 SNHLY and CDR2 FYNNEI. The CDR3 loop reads CASSAMTVLAKNIQYF. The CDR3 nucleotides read TGTGCCAGCAGTGCGATGACAGTTCTAGCCAAAAACATTCAGTACTTC.

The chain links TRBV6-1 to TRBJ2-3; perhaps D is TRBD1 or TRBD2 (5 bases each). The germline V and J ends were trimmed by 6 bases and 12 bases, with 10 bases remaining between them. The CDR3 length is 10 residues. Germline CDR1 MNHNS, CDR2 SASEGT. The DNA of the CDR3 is TGTGCCAGCAGGGGACCCGACCAGTATTTT. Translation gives CASRGPDQYF.

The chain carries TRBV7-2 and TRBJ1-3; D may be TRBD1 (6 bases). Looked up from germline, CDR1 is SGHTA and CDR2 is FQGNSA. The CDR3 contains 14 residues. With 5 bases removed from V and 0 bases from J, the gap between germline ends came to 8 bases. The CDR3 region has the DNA TGTGCCAGCAGCGCACAGGGCTCTGGAAACACCATATATTTT. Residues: CASSAQGSGNTIYF.

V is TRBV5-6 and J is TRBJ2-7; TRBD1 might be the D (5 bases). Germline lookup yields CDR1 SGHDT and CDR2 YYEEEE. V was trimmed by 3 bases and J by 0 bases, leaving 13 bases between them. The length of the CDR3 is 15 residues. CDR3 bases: TGTGCCAGCAGCTGGGCGACAGCAAACTCCTACGAGCAGTACTTC. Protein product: CASSWATANSYEQYF.

The CDR3 reads CASSPGIGSPLHF. DNA of the CDR3: TGTGCCAGCAGTCCAGGGATAGGGTCACCCCTCCACTTT. V gene TRBV2 combines with J gene TRBJ1-6; D might be TRBD1 (5 bases). V was cut by 5 bases and J by 10 bases, with 12 bases left in between. CDR1 is SNHLY and CDR2 is FYNNEI in the germline V gene. The CDR3 runs to 13 residues. Full variable domain (missing parts from reference TRBV2 and TRBJ1-6): EPEVTQTPSHQVTQMGQEVILRCVPISNHLYFYWYRQILGQKVEFLVSFYNNEISEKSEIFDDQFSVERPDGSNFTLKIRSTKLEDSAMYFCASSPGIGSPLHFGNGTRLTVT.

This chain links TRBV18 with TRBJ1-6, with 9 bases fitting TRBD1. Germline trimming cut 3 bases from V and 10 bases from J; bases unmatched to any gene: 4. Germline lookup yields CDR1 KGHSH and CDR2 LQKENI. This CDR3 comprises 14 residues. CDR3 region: CASSPGQGNSPLHF. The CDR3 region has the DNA TGTGCCAGCTCACCGGGACAGGGTAACTCACCCCTCCACTTT. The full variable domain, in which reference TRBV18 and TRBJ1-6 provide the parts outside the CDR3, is NAGVMQNPRHLVRRRGQEARLRCSPMKGHSHVYWYRQLPEEGLKFMVYLQKENIIDESGMPKERFSAEFPKEGPSILRIQQVVRGDSAAYFCASSPGQGNSPLHFGNGTRLTVT.

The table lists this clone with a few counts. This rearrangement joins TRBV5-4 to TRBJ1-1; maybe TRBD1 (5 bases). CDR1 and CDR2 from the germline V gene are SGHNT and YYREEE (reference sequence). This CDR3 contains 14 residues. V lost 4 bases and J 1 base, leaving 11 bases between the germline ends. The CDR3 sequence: CASSPRAGNTEAFF. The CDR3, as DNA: TGTGCCAGCAGCCCCAGGGCGGGGAACACTGAAGCTTTCTTT.

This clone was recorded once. CDR3 nucleotide sequence: TGTGCCAGCAGCTCCTTTACAGGGGGCTCTCGCTACGAGCAGTACTTC. Translation: CASSSFTGGSRYEQYF. This sequence joins TRBV11-2 and TRBJ2-7, with 9 bases fitting TRBD1. This CDR3 has 16 amino acids. Germline V gives CDR1 SGHAT, CDR2 FQNNGV. V gave up 4 bases and J gave up 3 bases; unmatched junction bases: 10.

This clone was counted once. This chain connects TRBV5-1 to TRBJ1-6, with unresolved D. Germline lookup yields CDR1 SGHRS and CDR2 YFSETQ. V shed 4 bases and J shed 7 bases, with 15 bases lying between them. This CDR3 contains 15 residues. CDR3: CASSLNPNGNSPLHF. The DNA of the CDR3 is TGCGCCAGCAGCCTCAACCCTAATGGGAATTCACCCCTCCACTTT.

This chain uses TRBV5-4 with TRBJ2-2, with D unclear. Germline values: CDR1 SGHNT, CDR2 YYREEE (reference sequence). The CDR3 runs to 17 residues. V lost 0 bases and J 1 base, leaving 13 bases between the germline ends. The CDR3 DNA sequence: TGTGCCAGCAGCTTGGCAGGCAGACTCCTGAACACCGGGGAGCTGTTTTTT. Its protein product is CASSLAGRLLNTGELFF.

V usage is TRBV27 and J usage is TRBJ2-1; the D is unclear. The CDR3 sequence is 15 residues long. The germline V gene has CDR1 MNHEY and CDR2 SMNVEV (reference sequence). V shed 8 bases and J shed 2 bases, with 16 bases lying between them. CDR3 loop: CASSPLETTYNEQFF. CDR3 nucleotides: TGTGCCAGCTCTCCCTTGGAGACAACCTACAATGAGCAGTTCTTC.

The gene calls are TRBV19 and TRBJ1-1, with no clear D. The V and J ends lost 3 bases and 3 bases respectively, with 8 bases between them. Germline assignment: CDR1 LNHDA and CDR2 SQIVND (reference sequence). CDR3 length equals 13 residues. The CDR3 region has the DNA TGTGCCAGTAGTATTAAGGAGTACACTGAAGCTTTCTTT. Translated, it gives CASSIKEYTEAFF.

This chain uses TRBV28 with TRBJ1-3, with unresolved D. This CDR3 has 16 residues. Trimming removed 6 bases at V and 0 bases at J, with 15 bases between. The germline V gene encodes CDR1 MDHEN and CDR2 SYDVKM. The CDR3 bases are TGTGCCAGCAGCTCCTACAGCCTGAGCTCTGGAAACACCATATATTTT. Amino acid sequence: CASSSYSLSSGNTIYF.

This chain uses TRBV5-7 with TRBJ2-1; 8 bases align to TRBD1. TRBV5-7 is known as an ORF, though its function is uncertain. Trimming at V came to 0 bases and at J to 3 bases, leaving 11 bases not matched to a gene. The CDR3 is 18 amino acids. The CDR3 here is CASSLGWHGDRYYNEQFF. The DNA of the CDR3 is TGTGCCAGCAGCTTGGGGTGGCACGGGGACAGGTACTACAATGAGCAGTTCTTC.

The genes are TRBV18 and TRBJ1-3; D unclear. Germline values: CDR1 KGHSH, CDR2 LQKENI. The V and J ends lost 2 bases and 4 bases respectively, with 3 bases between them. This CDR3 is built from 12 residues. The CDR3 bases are TGTGCCAGCTCACCAGGGGGAAACACCATATATTTT. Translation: CASSPGGNTIYF.

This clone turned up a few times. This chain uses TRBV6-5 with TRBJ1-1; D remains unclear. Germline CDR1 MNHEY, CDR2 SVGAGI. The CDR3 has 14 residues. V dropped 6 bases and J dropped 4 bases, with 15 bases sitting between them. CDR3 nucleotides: TGTGCCAGCAGCTCCCCGGGCCTGAGCACTGAAGCTTTCTTT. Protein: CASSSPGLSTEAFF.

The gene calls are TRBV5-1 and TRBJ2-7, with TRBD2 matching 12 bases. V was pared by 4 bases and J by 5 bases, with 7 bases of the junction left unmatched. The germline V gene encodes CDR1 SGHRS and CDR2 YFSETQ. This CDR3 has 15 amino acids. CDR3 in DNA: TGCGCCAGCAGCCCGCGGACTAGCGGGGACCACGAGCAGTACTTC. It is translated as CASSPRTSGDHEQYF. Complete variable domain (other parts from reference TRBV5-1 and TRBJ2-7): KAGVTQTPRYLIKTRGQQVTLSCSPISGHRSVSWYQQTPGQGLQFLFEYFSETQRNKGNFPGRFSGRQFSNSRSEMNVSTLELGDSALYLCASSPRTSGDHEQYFGPGTRLTVT.

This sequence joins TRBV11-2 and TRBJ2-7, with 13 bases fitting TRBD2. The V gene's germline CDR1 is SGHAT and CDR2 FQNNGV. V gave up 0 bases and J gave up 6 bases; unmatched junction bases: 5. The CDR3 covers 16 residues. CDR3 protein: CASSLEAGTSGVEQYF. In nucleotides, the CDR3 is TGTGCCAGCAGCTTAGAGGCCGGGACTAGCGGGGTCGAGCAGTACTTC. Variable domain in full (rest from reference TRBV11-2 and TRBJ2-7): EAGVAQSPRYKIIEKRQSVAFWCNPISGHATLYWYQQILGQGPKLLIQFQNNGVVDDSQLPKDRFSAERLKGVDSTLKIQPAKLEDSAVYLCASSLEAGTSGVEQYFGPGTRLTVT.

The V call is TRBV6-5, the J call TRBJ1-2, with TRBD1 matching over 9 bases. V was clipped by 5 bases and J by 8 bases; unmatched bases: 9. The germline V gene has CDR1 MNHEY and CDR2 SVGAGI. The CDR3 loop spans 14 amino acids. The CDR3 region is CASSTPGQGDGYTF. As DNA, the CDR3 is TGTGCCAGCAGTACCCCGGGACAGGGCGACGGCTACACCTTC.

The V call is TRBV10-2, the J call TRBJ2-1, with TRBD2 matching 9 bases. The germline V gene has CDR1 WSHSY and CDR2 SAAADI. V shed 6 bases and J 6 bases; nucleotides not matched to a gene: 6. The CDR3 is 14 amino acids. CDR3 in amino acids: CASSLGTSINEQFF. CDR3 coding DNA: TGCGCCAGCAGCTTAGGGACTAGCATCAATGAGCAGTTCTTC.

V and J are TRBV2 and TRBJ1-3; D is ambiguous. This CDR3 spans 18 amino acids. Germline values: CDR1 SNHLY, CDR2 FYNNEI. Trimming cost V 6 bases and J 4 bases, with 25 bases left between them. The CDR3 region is CASRRVSAPLRIGNTIYF. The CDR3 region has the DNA TGTGCCAGCAGACGGGTATCGGCTCCTTTAAGAATAGGAAACACCATATATTTT. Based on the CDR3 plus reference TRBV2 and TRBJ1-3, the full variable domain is EPEVTQTPSHQVTQMGQEVILRCVPISNHLYFYWYRQILGQKVEFLVSFYNNEISEKSEIFDDQFSVERPDGSNFTLKIRSTKLEDSAMYFCASRRVSAPLRIGNTIYFGEGSWLTVV.

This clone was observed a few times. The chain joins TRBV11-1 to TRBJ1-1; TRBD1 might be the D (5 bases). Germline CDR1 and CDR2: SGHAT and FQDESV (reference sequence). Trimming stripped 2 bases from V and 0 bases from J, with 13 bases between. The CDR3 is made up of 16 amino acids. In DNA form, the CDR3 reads TGTGCCAGCAGCTTACGAGGAGGGGTACTGAACACTGAAGCTTTCTTT. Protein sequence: CASSLRGGVLNTEAFF.

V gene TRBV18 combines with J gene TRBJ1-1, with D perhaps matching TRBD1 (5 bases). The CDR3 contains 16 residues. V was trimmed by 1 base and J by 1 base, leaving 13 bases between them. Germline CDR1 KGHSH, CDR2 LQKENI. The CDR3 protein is CASSPLDRSSNTEAFF. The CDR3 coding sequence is TGTGCCAGCTCACCACTTGACAGAAGTTCGAACACTGAAGCTTTCTTT.

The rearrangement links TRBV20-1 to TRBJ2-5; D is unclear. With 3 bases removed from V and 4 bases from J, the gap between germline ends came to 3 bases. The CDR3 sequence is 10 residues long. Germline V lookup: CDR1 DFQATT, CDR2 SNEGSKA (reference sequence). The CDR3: CSASLETQYF. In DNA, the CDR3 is TGCAGTGCTAGTTTAGAGACCCAGTACTTC.

The CDR3 sequence: CASSSHFVGNTGELFF. CDR3 DNA: TGTGCCAGCAGTTCACACTTCGTCGGGAACACCGGGGAGCTGTTTTTT. The V gene is TRBV6-5, the J gene TRBJ2-2; D remains unclear. The CDR3 loop spans 16 amino acids. Looked up from germline, CDR1 is MNHEY and CDR2 is SVGAGI. Trimming shortened V by 4 bases and J by 1 base, and 13 bases separated the two germline ends.

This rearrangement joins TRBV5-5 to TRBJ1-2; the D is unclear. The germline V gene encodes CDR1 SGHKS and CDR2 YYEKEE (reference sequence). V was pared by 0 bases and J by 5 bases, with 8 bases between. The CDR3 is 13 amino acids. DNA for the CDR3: TGTGCCAGCAGCTTGGTGGCAGATTATGGCTACACCTTC. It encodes CASSLVADYGYTF.

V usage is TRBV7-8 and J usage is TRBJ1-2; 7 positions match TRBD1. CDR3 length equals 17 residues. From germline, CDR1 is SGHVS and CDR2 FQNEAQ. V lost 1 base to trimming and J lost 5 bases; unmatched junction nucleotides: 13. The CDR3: CASSLGGPGTAAYGYTF. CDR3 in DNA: TGTGCCAGCAGCTTAGGCGGCCCCGGGACAGCGGCTTATGGCTACACCTTC.

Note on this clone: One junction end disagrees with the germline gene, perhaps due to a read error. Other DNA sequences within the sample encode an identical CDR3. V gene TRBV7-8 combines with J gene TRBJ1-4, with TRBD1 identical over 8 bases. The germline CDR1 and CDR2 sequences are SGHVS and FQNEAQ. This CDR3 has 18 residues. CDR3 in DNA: TGTGCCAGCAGTTTAGTTCGGGACAGGCTTTCGACTAATGAAAAACTGTTTTTT. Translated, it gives CASSLVRDRLSTNEKLFF.

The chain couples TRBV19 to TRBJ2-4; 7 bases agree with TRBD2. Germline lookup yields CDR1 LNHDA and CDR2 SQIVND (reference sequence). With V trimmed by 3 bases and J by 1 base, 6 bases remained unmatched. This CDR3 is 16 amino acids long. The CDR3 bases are TGTGCCAGTAGTATGACTAGCCCGGAGGCCAAAAACATTCAGTACTTC. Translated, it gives CASSMTSPEAKNIQYF.

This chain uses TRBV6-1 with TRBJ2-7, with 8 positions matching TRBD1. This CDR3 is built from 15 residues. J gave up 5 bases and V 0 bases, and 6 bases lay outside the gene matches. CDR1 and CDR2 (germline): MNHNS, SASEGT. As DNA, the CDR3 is TGTGCCAGCAGTGAAGCCCGGACAGGGTCCGACGAGCAGTACTTC. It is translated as CASSEARTGSDEQYF.

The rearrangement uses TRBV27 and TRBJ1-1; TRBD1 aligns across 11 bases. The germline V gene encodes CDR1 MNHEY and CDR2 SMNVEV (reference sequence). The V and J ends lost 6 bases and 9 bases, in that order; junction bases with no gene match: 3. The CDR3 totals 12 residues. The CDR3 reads CASSQDRGQAFF. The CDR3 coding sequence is TGTGCCAGCAGCCAGGACAGGGGGCAAGCTTTCTTT.

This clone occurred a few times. The DNA for the CDR3 is TGCGCCAGCAGCCTCCAGACAGGGGTGGTTCGGGAGCTGTTTTTT. Translation: CASSLQTGVVRELFF. This rearrangement joins TRBV5-1 to TRBJ2-2; TRBD1 matches 8 bases. J was trimmed by 9 bases and V by 4 bases; bases with no gene match: 11. Germline assignment: CDR1 SGHRS and CDR2 YFSETQ. The CDR3 is made up of 15 amino acids.